The present T cell receptor beta chain was sequenced within a study of T cells after yellow fever vaccination. Whole-study findings and limits: Once the booster was given, most primary-vaccination clones reappeared, at just under 98% for CD4 and around 90% for CD8. CD4 and CD8 compartments shared a small share of clonotypes.

UMIs and a universal primer site were added when TCR cDNA was made by 5'RACE template switching. TCRdb re-called the 5' RACE reads through MiXCR, storing one row per CDR3 protein. Among more than 450,000 distinct CDR3 sequences, about a fifth were seen once, and the ten largest hold about 15%. Germline CDR1 reads SGHAT; CDR2 reads FQNNGV. This CDR3 is built from 19 residues. Trimming left V 2 bases short and J 3 bases short, with 26 bases between. As concerns this clonotype: Its antigen is as yet unknown.

This clonotype was sampled from a man younger than 35 who received the YFV17D yellow fever vaccine. Sequencing was performed on PBMCs, taken approximately 22 days after the first yellow fever vaccination. This chain uses TRBV11-2 with TRBJ2-7; D is unclear. CDR3 sequence (DNA): TGTGCCAGCAGCTTACGACCGGTTACCTTCAGACGGTTAGACTACGAGCAGTACTTC. It encodes CASSLRPVTFRRLDYEQYF.